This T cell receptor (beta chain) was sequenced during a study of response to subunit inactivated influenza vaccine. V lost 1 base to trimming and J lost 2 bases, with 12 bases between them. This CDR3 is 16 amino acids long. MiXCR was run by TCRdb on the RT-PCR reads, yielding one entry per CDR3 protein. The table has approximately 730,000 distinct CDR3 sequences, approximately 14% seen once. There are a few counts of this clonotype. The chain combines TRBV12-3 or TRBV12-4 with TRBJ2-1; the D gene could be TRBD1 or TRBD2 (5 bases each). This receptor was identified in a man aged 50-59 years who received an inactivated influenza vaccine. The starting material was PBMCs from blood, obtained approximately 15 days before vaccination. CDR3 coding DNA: TGTGCCAGCAGTTTAGGTGGGGGAAATCCCTACAATGAGCAGTTCTTC. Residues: CASSLGGGNPYNEQFF.